These 4 T cell receptor beta chains were sequenced from one sample in a study of T cell changes during pregnancy in multiple sclerosis. Repertoires were generated with immunoSEQ multiplex PCR, while TCRdb's copy carries only in-frame clones and drops some. The sample has about 47,000 clones; roughly 92% are singletons. Sequencing was performed on peripheral blood, taken after pregnancy. The origin of the receptors is a female donor with multiple sclerosis, enrolled in a pregnancy study.

The gene calls are TRBV7-2 and TRBJ2-1; 10 bases map to TRBD2. CDR1 and CDR2 (germline): SGHTA, FQGNSA. The CDR3 covers 15 residues. The V segment lost 5 bases and the J segment 9 bases; nucleotides outside the gene matches: 10. For the CDR3, the DNA is TGTGCCAGCAGCCCAGTCAGCGGGGGGGCCTCTGAGCAGTTCTTC. It translates to CASSPVSGGASEQFF.

This rearrangement joins TRBV27 to TRBJ2-7, with D unclear. V was cut by 8 bases and J by 1 base, with 12 bases left in between. The CDR3 contains 13 residues. CDR1 and CDR2 from the germline V gene are MNHEY and SMNVEV (reference sequence). The CDR3 DNA sequence: TGTGCCAGCGGGCTACAGAAGTCCTACGAGCAGTACTTC. This codes for CASGLQKSYEQYF.

This chain joins TRBV7-3 and TRBJ1-6, with D perhaps TRBD1 (5 bases). The germline V gene has CDR1 SGHTA and CDR2 FQGTGA. V lost 1 base and J lost 10, with 11 bases in between. This CDR3 is built from 14 residues. The CDR3 loop reads CASSLRGGESPLHF. The CDR3 DNA reads TGTGCCAGCAGCTTAAGGGGGGGGGAATCACCCCTCCACTTT.

This chain connects TRBV7-3 to TRBJ2-3, with 10 bases identical to TRBD1. Losses at the gene ends were 4 bases for V and 5 bases for J; bases not matched to a gene: 3. CDR1 and CDR2 (germline): SGHTA, FQGTGA. This CDR3 spans 14 amino acids. The CDR3 here is CASSSTGGGDTQYF. The CDR3 DNA reads as TGTGCCAGCAGCTCGACAGGGGGCGGAGATACGCAGTATTTT.